One sample yielded the 29 T cell receptor beta chains listed below, sequenced in a study of beta chain features in type 1 diabetes. Study-wide results and limits: In all four CD4+ subsets, TCRB CDR3 length was significantly, moderately reduced in type 1 diabetes.

These receptors are not linked to any known antigen. cDNA synthesis used the whole RNA isolate, giving expressed TCRB sequences. Produced via immunoSEQ multiplex PCR; TCRdb's table is partial and in-frame only. The sample has fewer than 300,000 clones, approximately 10% seen once. Sequenced input: naive CD4+ T cells from blood. Receptor source: a man aged 25-40 years with type 1 diabetes.

This clone was seen a handful of times. The chain has TRBV28 and TRBJ1-2; D unresolved. The germline V gene has CDR1 MDHEN and CDR2 SYDVKM. The CDR3 totals 14 residues. Trimming stripped 2 bases from V and 4 bases from J, with 11 bases between. The CDR3 is CASSLAGRSYGYTF. The CDR3 nucleotides are TGTGCCAGCAGTTTAGCGGGAAGGAGCTATGGCTACACCTTC.

This clone has just a few counts. The CDR3 region has the DNA TGTGCCAGCAGCCTTACAGGTTTCTCTGAAGCTTTCTTT. As protein: CASSLTGFSEAFF. This chain links TRBV11-2 with TRBJ1-1; D may be TRBD1 (5 bases). Germline CDR1 and CDR2: SGHAT and FQNNGV. The CDR3 has 13 amino acids. Trimming took 5 bases from V and 6 from J, leaving 13 bases between them.

This clone was observed a single time. The chain recombines TRBV7-2 with TRBJ2-7, with TRBD1 identical over 8 bases. The V and J ends lost 1 base and 5 bases, in that order; junction bases with no gene match: 4. CDR3 length: 14 amino acids. Germline V gene sequence: CDR1 SGHTA, CDR2 FQGNSA. CDR3 DNA sequence: TGTGCCAGCAGCTTAGAGAACAGGGGGAACGAGCAGTACTTC. Translated, it gives CASSLENRGNEQYF. Supplemented by reference TRBV7-2 and TRBJ2-7, the full variable domain reads GAGVSQSPSNKVTEKGKDVELRCDPISGHTALYWYRQSLGQGLEFLIYFQGNSAPDKSGLPSDRFSAERTGGSVSTLTIQRTQQEDSAVYLCASSLENRGNEQYFGPGTRLTVT.

In its sample, this clone was seen a few times. The gene calls are TRBV11-1 and TRBJ2-4, with 10 bases aligning to TRBD1. The CDR3 totals 14 residues. The germline CDR1 and CDR2 sequences are SGHAT and FQDESV (reference sequence). V was clipped by 5 bases and J by 11 bases; unmatched bases: 9. The CDR3 bases are TGTGCCAGCAGCCAATACTCCGGGACAGGGGTTCAGTACTTC. Amino acid sequence: CASSQYSGTGVQYF.

This clone was seen only a few times. The chain employs TRBV12-5 and TRBJ1-5; tentative D call: TRBD1 (6 bases). Trimming left V 6 bases short and J 1 base short, with 10 bases between. Germline V lookup: CDR1 LGHNT, CDR2 FRNRAP. CDR3 length: 14 amino acids. CDR3 loop: CASGQGFSNQPQHF. In nucleotides, the CDR3 is TGTGCTAGTGGGCAGGGGTTCAGCAATCAGCCCCAGCATTTT. Drawing the rest from reference TRBV12-5 and TRBJ1-5, the complete variable domain is DARVTQTPRHKVTEMGQEVTMRCQPILGHNTVFWYRQTMMQGLELLAYFRNRAPLDDSGMPKDRFSAEMPDATLATLKIQPSEPRDSAVYFCASGQGFSNQPQHFGDGTRLSIL.

This clone appeared a few times. V gene TRBV18 combines with J gene TRBJ2-5, with 7 bases fitting TRBD1. The CDR3 extends over 15 amino acids. J gave up 3 bases and V 3 bases, and 7 bases lay outside the gene matches. Germline V gene data show CDR1 as KGHSH and CDR2 as LQKENI. Here the CDR3 DNA reads TGTGCCAGCTCACCTATGGGACAGCTAAAAGAGACCCAGTACTTC. It specifies CASSPMGQLKETQYF.

The rearrangement joins TRBV19 to TRBJ2-3; a possible D gene is TRBD2 (7 bases). This CDR3 is built from 14 residues. With 4 bases removed from V and 3 bases from J, the gap between germline ends came to 11 bases. Germline loops: CDR1 LNHDA, CDR2 SQIVND (reference sequence). CDR3 residues: CASSTGGETDTQYF. In DNA, the CDR3 is TGTGCCAGTAGTACGGGGGGCGAAACAGATACGCAGTATTTT.

The V gene is TRBV27, the J gene TRBJ2-3, with 9 bases aligning to TRBD1. Germline loops: CDR1 MNHEY, CDR2 SMNVEV (reference sequence). The ends lost 4 bases at V and 2 bases at J; junction bases unmatched: 7. This CDR3 is built from 16 residues. The CDR3 is CASSSPTGGYTDTQYF. CDR3 in DNA: TGTGCCAGCAGTTCCCCGACAGGGGGATACACAGATACGCAGTATTTT.

This clone was counted only a few times. The chain has TRBV14 and TRBJ1-1; D may be TRBD1 (6 bases). V dropped 2 bases and J dropped 10 bases, with 14 bases sitting between them. Germline V gene sequence: CDR1 SGHDN, CDR2 FVKESK. The CDR3 consists of 13 residues. The CDR3 DNA follows: TGTGCCAGCAGCCAAATATTCAAGGACAGAGCTTTCTTT. This translates into CASSQIFKDRAFF. The full variable domain, its missing parts supplied by reference TRBV14 and TRBJ1-1, is EAGVTQFPSHSVIEKGQTVTLRCDPISGHDNLYWYRRVMGKEIKFLLHFVKESKQDESGMPNNRFLAERTGGTYSTLKVQPAELEDSGVYFCASSQIFKDRAFFGQGTRLTVV.

This clone appeared a few times. The V call is TRBV25-1, the J call TRBJ2-3; 8 bases are shared with TRBD2. Germline V gives CDR1 MGHDK, CDR2 SYGVNS. The CDR3 runs 13 residues. Trimming cost V 3 bases and J 10 bases; bases outside gene matches: 6. The CDR3 reads CASSDPGLEAQYF. The CDR3 nucleotides are TGTGCCAGCAGTGACCCGGGACTAGAGGCGCAGTATTTT.

This chain uses TRBV7-2 with TRBJ2-3; tentative D call: TRBD2 (5 bases). V lost 5 bases and J lost 6, with 12 bases in between. Germline CDR1 and CDR2: SGHTA and FQGNSA. The CDR3 sequence is 13 residues long. The CDR3 region is CASSKYIADTQYF. CDR3 DNA: TGTGCCAGCAGCAAGTACATAGCGGATACGCAGTATTTT.

This clone was counted only a few times. This chain uses TRBV30 with TRBJ1-2, with 8 bases matching TRBD1. The CDR3 length is 14 residues. CDR1 GTSNPN and CDR2 SVGIG come from the germline V gene (reference sequence). Trimming took 0 bases from V and 8 from J; bases not matched to a gene: 8. The CDR3 reads CAWSVRQGAWGYTF. The CDR3 coding sequence is TGTGCCTGGAGTGTACGCCAGGGGGCATGGGGCTACACCTTC.

The chain has TRBV29-1 and TRBJ2-7, with 11 positions matching TRBD2. V was clipped by 5 bases and J by 2 bases; unmatched bases: 5. This CDR3 is 14 amino acids long. Germline lookup yields CDR1 SQVTM and CDR2 ANQGSEA. The CDR3, as DNA: TGCAGCGTTCAGACTAGCGGGGTAACCTACGAGCAGTACTTC. This gives the protein CSVQTSGVTYEQYF.

The table lists this clone with a few counts. Different DNA sequences within this sample yield the same CDR3. The chain has TRBV7-2 and TRBJ2-5, with D possibly being TRBD2 (6 bases). CDR1 is SGHTA and CDR2 is FQGNSA in the germline V gene. This CDR3 has 14 residues. V lost 3 bases to trimming and J lost 1 base, with 9 bases between them. The CDR3 sequence is CASSFGGGQETQYF. The CDR3 nucleotides read TGTGCCAGCAGCTTCGGGGGTGGCCAAGAGACCCAGTACTTC.

There are a few counts of this clone. The J gene is TRBJ1-2, the V gene TRBV29-1; TRBD1 is a possible D gene (6 bases). The CDR3 is 13 residues long. Germline CDR1 and CDR2: SQVTM and ANQGSEA. Trimming left V 3 bases short and J 2 bases short, with 10 bases between. CDR3 protein: CSVENRENYGYTF. The CDR3 DNA follows: TGCAGCGTTGAGAACAGGGAAAACTATGGCTACACCTTC. Filled out from reference TRBV29-1 and TRBJ1-2, the complete variable domain reads SAVISQKPSRDICQRGTSLTIQCQVDSQVTMMFWYRQQPGQSLTLIATANQGSEATYESGFVIDKFPISRPNLTFSTLTVSNMSPEDSSIYLCSVENRENYGYTFGSGTRLTVV.

There are a few counts of this clone. The V call is TRBV9, the J call TRBJ1-1; possible D gene TRBD1, 5 bases. Deletions cut 0 bases from V and 7 bases from J, with 13 bases between. This CDR3 is 14 amino acids long. Germline V gene lookup returns CDR1 SGDLS and CDR2 YYNGEE. The CDR3 DNA reads as TGTGCCAGCAGCGTAGTGGTAGGGGCCGGTGAAGCTTTCTTT. Its protein product is CASSVVVGAGEAFF.

This clone showed up just a few times. The chain employs TRBV7-9 and TRBJ1-2; no reliable D call. Looked up from germline, CDR1 is SEHNR and CDR2 is FQNEAQ (reference sequence). V lost 3 bases and J 3 bases, leaving 17 bases between the germline ends. The CDR3 is made up of 16 amino acids. CDR3 sequence: CASSFGPRRGDYGYTF. The CDR3 region has the DNA TGTGCCAGCAGCTTCGGACCGAGACGGGGAGACTATGGCTACACCTTC.

A single count supports this clone. The rearrangement joins TRBV18 to TRBJ2-3; 9 bases align to TRBD2. The V and J ends lost 4 bases and 3 bases, in that order; junction bases with no gene match: 2. In germline, CDR1 is KGHSH, CDR2 LQKENI. CDR3 length: 14 residues. The DNA for the CDR3 is TGTGCCAGCTCACGAGGACTAGCGACAGATACGCAGTATTTT. The encoded protein is CASSRGLATDTQYF.

This clone came up a few times. The CDR3 sequence is CAWNWGGGSTDTQYF. DNA of the CDR3: TGTGCCTGGAATTGGGGGGGCGGGAGCACAGATACGCAGTATTTT. The J gene is TRBJ2-3, the V gene TRBV30, with D possibly being TRBD2 (7 bases). From germline, CDR1 is GTSNPN and CDR2 SVGIG (reference sequence). The CDR3 runs to 15 residues. Trimming left V 4 bases short and J 0 bases short, with 14 bases between.

This clone was seen a handful of times. The rearrangement links TRBV5-1 to TRBJ2-1; D perhaps matches TRBD1 (5 bases). Per the germline V gene, CDR1 is SGHRS and CDR2 is YFSETQ. The CDR3 has 15 residues. V dropped 4 bases and J dropped 9 bases, with 20 bases sitting between them. The CDR3 nucleotides read TGCGCCAGCAGCGTTGGCACTGGCAGGGAAGGTGAGCAGTTCTTC. Amino acid sequence: CASSVGTGREGEQFF.

The chain uses TRBV2 and TRBJ1-1, with D hard to call. CDR1 is SNHLY and CDR2 is FYNNEI in the germline V gene. V dropped 6 bases and J dropped 9 bases, with 20 bases sitting between them. This CDR3 is built from 14 residues. The CDR3 DNA sequence: TGTGCCAGCAGCCGAGGATCGTTGTCTTACAAAGCTTTCTTT. Translated: CASSRGSLSYKAFF.

This rearrangement joins TRBV28 to TRBJ1-1; 7 nucleotides align to TRBD1. The CDR3 length is 12 residues. Germline-derived CDR1 and CDR2 are MDHEN and SYDVKM. The V and J ends lost 5 bases and 4 bases, in that order; junction bases with no gene match: 1. CDR3 sequence (DNA): TGTGCCAGCAGTGCAGGGGGCACTGAAGCTTTCTTT. Translated, it gives CASSAGGTEAFF.

The chain couples TRBV7-2 to TRBJ1-6, with 10 bases matching TRBD1. Germline CDR1 SGHTA, CDR2 FQGNSA. This CDR3 is built from 14 residues. Trimming at V came to 3 bases and at J to 10 bases, leaving 3 bases not matched to a gene. The CDR3 DNA follows: TGTGCCAGCAGCTTGGGACAGGGGAAATCACCCCTCCACTTT. Translating gives CASSLGQGKSPLHF.

This clone has only a few counts. This chain joins TRBV7-9 and TRBJ2-1; unclear D gene. Looked up from germline, CDR1 is SEHNR and CDR2 is FQNEAQ (reference sequence). This CDR3 region has 16 residues. Trimming pared 5 bases from V and 0 bases from J, leaving 14 bases between. The CDR3 DNA is TGTGCCAGCAGCGTGGGCACCCTGAGCTCCTACAATGAGCAGTTCTTC. This codes for CASSVGTLSSYNEQFF.

This clone has only a few counts. V usage is TRBV4-1 and J usage is TRBJ1-5, with a weak D call TRBD1 (5 bases). V lost 1 base and J 6 bases, leaving 13 bases between the germline ends. The CDR3 contains 15 residues. Looked up from germline, CDR1 is MGHRA and CDR2 is YSYEKL. The chain's CDR3 is CASSQVGGTSQPQHF. The CDR3 DNA sequence: TGCGCCAGCAGCCAAGTCGGAGGGACGAGTCAGCCCCAGCATTTT.

The chain has TRBV29-1 and TRBJ2-5, with 13 positions matching TRBD2. The CDR3 runs 15 residues. J was trimmed by 1 base and V by 6 bases; bases with no gene match: 5. Germline V gene data show CDR1 as SQVTM and CDR2 as ANQGSEA. The CDR3 bases are TGCAGCGTAGTGACTAGCGGGGGGCCCCAAGAGACCCAGTACTTC. Translation: CSVVTSGGPQETQYF.

This chain connects TRBV7-9 to TRBJ2-1; 7 bases agree with TRBD2. Germline assignment: CDR1 SEHNR and CDR2 FQNEAQ (reference sequence). V shed 8 bases and J 1 base; nucleotides not matched to a gene: 11. There are 16 residues in the CDR3. The CDR3 bases are TGTGCCAGCCATAAAGGGCTAGCGGCTTCCTACAATGAGCAGTTCTTC. Encoded protein: CASHKGLAASYNEQFF.

This clone was detected only a few times. V usage is TRBV4-3 and J usage is TRBJ2-7; TRBD1 matches 7 bases. The V and J ends lost 0 bases and 3 bases, in that order; junction bases with no gene match: 5. Germline CDR1 and CDR2: LGHNA and YSLEER. The CDR3 spans 15 residues. CDR3: CASSQEGTEFYEQYF. In nucleotides, the CDR3 is TGCGCCAGCAGCCAAGAAGGGACAGAGTTCTACGAGCAGTACTTC.

The genes are TRBV2 and TRBJ2-5; TRBD2 is a possible D gene (5 bases). CDR3 length: 15 amino acids. CDR1 is SNHLY and CDR2 is FYNNEI in the germline V gene. Trimming shortened V by 7 bases and J by 1 base, and 16 bases separated the two germline ends. CDR3 sequence (DNA): TGTGCCAGCACCCGGACTTTCGCGGTCCAAGAGACCCAGTACTTC. Amino acid sequence: CASTRTFAVQETQYF.